A selection of T cell receptor beta chains follows, all from one sample in a study of blood T cell repertoires in COVID-19. Profiled with immunoSEQ multiplex PCR; TCRdb holds only in-frame clones, not every one. The sample has over 200,000 clones, about 87% seen once. Sequences were obtained from peripheral blood. These receptors were taken from a man in his sixties who had recovered from COVID-19. CDR3s leave out the opening cysteine and the closing phenylalanine or tryptophan.

V gene: TRBV2; J gene: TRBJ2-3; CDR3 protein: ASSLGQGITDTQY
V gene: TRBV6-2/TRBV6-3; J gene: TRBJ2-1; CDR3 protein: ASNPPIAGGHNEQF
V gene: TRBV2; J gene: TRBJ2-2; CDR3 protein: ASSVPLAGYVTGELF
V gene: TRBV2; J gene: TRBJ2-3; CDR3 protein: ARGQGVDTQY
V gene: TRBV10-1; J gene: TRBJ1-2; CDR3 protein: ASSQGQGANPISYGYT
V gene: TRBV27; J gene: TRBJ2-7; CDR3 protein: ASSVGGQQY
V gene: TRBV2; J gene: TRBJ1-4; CDR3 protein: ASRQGAGEKLF
V gene: TRBV6-2/TRBV6-3; J gene: TRBJ1-3; CDR3 protein: ASSVSGSGNTIY
V gene: TRBV5-1; J gene: TRBJ2-4; CDR3 protein: ASSPYRQGVDRLAKNIQY
V gene: TRBV6-6; J gene: TRBJ2-7; CDR3 protein: ASSYVGQGWNEQY
V gene: TRBV5-1; J gene: TRBJ1-2; CDR3 protein: ASSSRDSQVNT
V gene: TRBV27; J gene: TRBJ2-3; CDR3 protein: ASSSGTRPTDTQY
V gene: TRBV4-1; J gene: TRBJ1-5; CDR3 protein: ASSPRFRDTQPQH
V gene: TRBV5-8; J gene: TRBJ2-2; CDR3 protein: ASPRQGMATGELF
V gene: TRBV2; J gene: TRBJ1-4; CDR3 protein: ASRDSGEKLF
V gene: TRBV9; J gene: TRBJ2-1; CDR3 protein: ASSIRTSGGANEQF
V gene: TRBV11-2; J gene: TRBJ2-7; CDR3 protein: ASSPRTSPGFEQY
V gene: TRBV3-1/TRBV3-2; J gene: TRBJ1-1; CDR3 protein: ASSQGDRVAEAF
V gene: TRBV7-9; J gene: TRBJ1-5; CDR3 protein: ASSLGSWATSQPQH
V gene: TRBV18; J gene: TRBJ2-7; CDR3 protein: ASSPSLTSVLTQY
V gene: TRBV11-1; J gene: TRBJ2-7; CDR3 protein: ASSQGQAYEQY
V gene: TRBV27; J gene: TRBJ2-3; CDR3 protein: ATAGGVRTDTQY